Presented here are 13 T cell receptor beta chains from one specimen sequenced in a study of Graves' ophthalmopathy and Graves' hyperthyroidism. The study amplified TCR beta CDR3 regions using RNA transcripts. HTBI primers primed a first-round RT-PCR, and a second-round multiplex PCR followed. From the multiplex PCR reads, TCRdb called clonotypes with MiXCR, one entry per CDR3 protein. The repertoire consists of over 650,000 distinct CDR3 sequences, with 35% to 50% occurring once and the leading ten covering 3% to 4%. Sequencing used peripheral blood. The receptors stem from an adult man with Graves' ophthalmopathy.

This rearrangement joins TRBV5-8 to TRBJ2-7; weak D call: TRBD2 (6 bases). Germline-derived CDR1 and CDR2 are SGHTS and YDEGEE. This CDR3 is 13 amino acids long. Trimming took off 4 bases at V and 3 bases at J, with 11 bases between the two ends. Here the CDR3 reads CASSGPGGYEQYF. As DNA, the CDR3 is TGTGCCAGCAGCGGGCCCGGGGGCTACGAGCAGTACTTC.

This clonotype has at least ten counts. At one end the junction does not follow the germline gene, possibly because of a read error. This chain joins TRBV10-3 and TRBJ2-6; 7 nucleotides match TRBD1. Germline CDR1 reads ENHRY; CDR2 reads SYGVKD. The CDR3 is made up of 16 amino acids. CDR3 sequence reads: CASSYQTGYGANVLTF. In DNA, the CDR3 is TGTGCCAGCAGTTACCAGACAGGGTACGGGGCCAACGTCCTGACTTTC.

As for this clonotype: A much larger clone differs by one base, so this may be a read error. The V and J genes are TRBV7-2 and TRBJ1-1, with 8 bases lining up with TRBD1. The V and J ends lost 4 bases and 3 bases, in that order; junction bases with no gene match: 7. This CDR3 comprises 15 residues. The germline CDR1 and CDR2 sequences are SGHTA and FQGNSA. This chain's CDR3 is CASSWRVRGHTEAFF. The CDR3 DNA follows: TGTGCCAGCAGCTGGAGGGTCAGGGGGCACACTGAAGCTTTCTTT.

The V gene is TRBV30, the J gene TRBJ2-7, with D possibly being TRBD1 (5 bases). Germline V gene data show CDR1 as GTSNPN and CDR2 as SVGIG (reference sequence). This CDR3 has 13 amino acids. Trimming pared 0 bases from V and 3 bases from J, leaving 9 bases between. The CDR3, as DNA: TGTGCCTGGAGTGTACGGCAGGGCTACGAGCAGTACTTC. This gives the protein CAWSVRQGYEQYF.

This clonotype has ten or more counts. V and J are TRBV19 and TRBJ1-4, with unresolved D. V shed 10 bases and J shed 0 bases, with 12 bases lying between them. The CDR3 length is 14 residues. In germline, CDR1 is LNHDA, CDR2 SQIVND (reference sequence). CDR3: CATATTATNEKLFF. CDR3 in DNA: TGTGCCACGGCCACCACAGCAACTAATGAAAAACTGTTTTTT.

This clonotype occurred many times. At one boundary the junction diverges from the germline segment, which might be a read error. This chain connects TRBV2 to TRBJ2-5; D unclear. The V gene's germline CDR1 is SNHLY and CDR2 FYNNEI. The CDR3 is made up of 8 amino acids. The CDR3 protein is CASSDRVF. Here the CDR3 DNA reads TGTGCCAGCAGTGATAGGGTCTTC.

This chain links TRBV12-3 or TRBV12-4 with TRBJ2-3; the D gene is possibly TRBD2 (5 bases). The CDR3 sequence is 13 residues long. The V gene lost 4 bases and the J gene lost 4 bases, with 9 bases spanning the gap. CDR3 region: CASSYGIADTQYF. In DNA, the CDR3 is TGTGCCAGCAGTTACGGGATTGCAGATACGCAGTATTTT.

The chain has TRBV10-3 and TRBJ2-5; D remains ambiguous. The germline V gene encodes CDR1 ENHRY and CDR2 SYGVKD. V lost 11 bases and J lost 1, with 11 bases in between. This CDR3 has 12 amino acids. The DNA for the CDR3 is TGTGCCGTGGCGAACAGCCAAGAGACCCAGTACTTC. This translates into CAVANSQETQYF.

The rearrangement uses TRBV29-1 and TRBJ2-1, with TRBD2 identical over 12 bases. The CDR3 loop spans 15 amino acids. Germline-derived CDR1 and CDR2 are SQVTM and ANQGSEA. Unmatched junction bases numbered 8, after V lost 4 bases and J lost 7 bases. The CDR3 spells CSVGELAGGGNEQFF. The CDR3 DNA reads TGCAGCGTTGGAGAACTAGCGGGGGGTGGGAATGAGCAGTTCTTC.

The V gene is TRBV2, the J gene TRBJ2-5; 14 bases are shared with TRBD2. Germline V gives CDR1 SNHLY, CDR2 FYNNEI. J was trimmed by 5 bases and V by 0 bases; bases with no gene match: 2. This CDR3 spans 16 amino acids. CDR3 DNA sequence: TGTGCCAGCAGTGAAGCGACTAGCGGGGGGGCCGAGACCCAGTACTTC. Residues: CASSEATSGGAETQYF.

The V and J genes are TRBV7-8 and TRBJ2-7, with D possibly called TRBD1 or TRBD2 (7 bases each). This CDR3 is 16 amino acids long. Germline loops: CDR1 SGHVS, CDR2 FQNEAQ. With 2 bases removed from V and 3 bases from J, the gap between germline ends came to 17 bases. The CDR3 DNA is TGTGCCAGCAGCTTAAGGCCAGGGGGGGGGAACTACGAGCAGTACTTC. This translates into CASSLRPGGGNYEQYF.

In its sample, this clonotype was seen many times. This rearrangement joins TRBV18 to TRBJ2-5; D not certain. Trimming took off 5 bases at V and 1 base at J, with 11 bases between the two ends. This CDR3 contains 14 residues. CDR1 KGHSH and CDR2 LQKENI come from the germline V gene. CDR3 protein: CASSAYPLQETQYF. CDR3 nucleotides: TGTGCCAGCTCAGCATACCCCCTCCAAGAGACCCAGTACTTC. Full variable domain (missing parts from reference TRBV18 and TRBJ2-5): NAGVMQNPRHLVRRRGQEARLRCSPMKGHSHVYWYRQLPEEGLKFMVYLQKENIIDESGMPKERFSAEFPKEGPSILRIQQVVRGDSAAYFCASSAYPLQETQYFGPGTRLLVL.

The chain is built from TRBV4-3 and TRBJ1-2; D not resolved. V dropped 0 bases and J dropped 2 bases, with 7 bases sitting between them. Germline CDR1 LGHNA, CDR2 YSLEER. CDR3 length: 14 amino acids. CDR3 coding DNA: TGCGCCAGCAGCCAAGATCGGGAAAACTATGGCTACACCTTC. The encoded protein is CASSQDRENYGYTF.